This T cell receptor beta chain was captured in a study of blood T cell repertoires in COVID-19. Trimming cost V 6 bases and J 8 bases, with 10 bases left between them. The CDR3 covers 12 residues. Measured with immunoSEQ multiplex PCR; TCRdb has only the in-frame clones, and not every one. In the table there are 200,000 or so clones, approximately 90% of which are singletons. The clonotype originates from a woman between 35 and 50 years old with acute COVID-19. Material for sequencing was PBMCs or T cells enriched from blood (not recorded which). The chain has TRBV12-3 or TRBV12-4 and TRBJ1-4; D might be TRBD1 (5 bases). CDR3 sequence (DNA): TGTGCCAGCAGCCCCAACAGGGAAAAACTGTTTTTT. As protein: CASSPNREKLFF.